This section outlines one T cell receptor (beta chain) sequence together with its context. Sequencing used immunoSEQ multiplex PCR; TCRdb keeps in-frame clones, though not all of them. The table lists about 230,000 clones, approximately 82% of them singletons. This record comes from a study of blood T cell repertoires in COVID-19. The germline CDR1 and CDR2 sequences are LNHNV and YYDKDF (reference sequence). CDR3 length: 14 amino acids. V was pared by 0 bases and J by 3 bases, with 1 base of the junction left unmatched. The sequenced sample consisted of peripheral blood. This clonotype was sampled from a woman aged 70 to 79 with active or convalescent COVID-19. The chain links TRBV15 to TRBJ2-7, with TRBD2 identical over 8 bases. The CDR3 nucleotides read TGTGCCACCAGCAGAGATCGGGGGGGCTACGAGCAGTACTTC. This codes for CATSRDRGGYEQYF.